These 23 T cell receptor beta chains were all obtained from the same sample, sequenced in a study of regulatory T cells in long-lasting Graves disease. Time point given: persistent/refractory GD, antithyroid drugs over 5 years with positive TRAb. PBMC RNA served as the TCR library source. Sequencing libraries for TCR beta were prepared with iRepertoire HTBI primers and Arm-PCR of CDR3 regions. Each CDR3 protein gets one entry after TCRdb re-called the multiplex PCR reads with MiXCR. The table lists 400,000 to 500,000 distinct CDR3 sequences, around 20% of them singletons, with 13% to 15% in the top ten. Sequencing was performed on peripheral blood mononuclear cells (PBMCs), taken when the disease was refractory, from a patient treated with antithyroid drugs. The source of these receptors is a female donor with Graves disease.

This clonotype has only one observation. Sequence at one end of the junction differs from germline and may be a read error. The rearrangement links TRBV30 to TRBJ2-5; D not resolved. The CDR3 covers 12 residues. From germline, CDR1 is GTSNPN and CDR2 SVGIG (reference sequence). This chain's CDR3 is CAWSEAGETQYF. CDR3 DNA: TGCGCCTGGAGTGAGGCCGGAGAGACCCAGTACTTC.

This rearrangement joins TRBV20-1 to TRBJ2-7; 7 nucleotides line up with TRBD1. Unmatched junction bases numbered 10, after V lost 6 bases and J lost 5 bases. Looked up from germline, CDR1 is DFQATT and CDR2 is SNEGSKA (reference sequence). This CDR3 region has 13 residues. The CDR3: CSAAIGTDHEQYF. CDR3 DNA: TGCAGTGCCGCTATAGGGACAGACCACGAGCAGTACTTC.

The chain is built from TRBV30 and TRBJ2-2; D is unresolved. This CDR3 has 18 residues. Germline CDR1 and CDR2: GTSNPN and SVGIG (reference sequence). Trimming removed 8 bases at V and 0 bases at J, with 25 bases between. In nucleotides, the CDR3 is TGTGCCCTAGAACCAGACACCGGAGAATCTTCGAACACCGGGGAGCTGTTTTTT. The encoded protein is CALEPDTGESSNTGELFF.

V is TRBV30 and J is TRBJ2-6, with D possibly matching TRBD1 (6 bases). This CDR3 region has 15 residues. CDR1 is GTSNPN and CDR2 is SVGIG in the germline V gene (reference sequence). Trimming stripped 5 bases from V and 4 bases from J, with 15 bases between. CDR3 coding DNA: TGTGCCTGGGGTACTGCAGGGGCCGGGGCCAACGTCCTGACTTTC. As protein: CAWGTAGAGANVLTF.

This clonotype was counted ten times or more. The CDR3 DNA is TGTGCCAGCAGGGGGGAGGGGGCGCCCGGGGAGCTGTTTTTT. Translated: CASRGEGAPGELFF. The chain recombines TRBV28 with TRBJ2-2; TRBD1 or TRBD2 may be the D gene (7 bases each). This CDR3 comprises 14 residues. Deletions cut 6 bases from V and 6 bases from J, with 14 bases between. Germline values: CDR1 MDHEN, CDR2 SYDVKM.

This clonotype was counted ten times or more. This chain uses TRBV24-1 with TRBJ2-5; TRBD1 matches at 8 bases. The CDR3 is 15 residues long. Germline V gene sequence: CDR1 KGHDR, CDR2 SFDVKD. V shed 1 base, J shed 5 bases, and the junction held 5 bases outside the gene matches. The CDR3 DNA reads TGTGCCACCAGTGATTTCGGACAGGGTGGGGAGACCCAGTACTTC. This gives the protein CATSDFGQGGETQYF.

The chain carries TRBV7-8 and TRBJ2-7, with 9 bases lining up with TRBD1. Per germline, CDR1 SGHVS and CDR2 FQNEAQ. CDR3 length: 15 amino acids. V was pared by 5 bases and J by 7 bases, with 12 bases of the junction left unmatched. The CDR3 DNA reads TGTGCCAGCAGCATCCGGGACAGGGTTCTTGGGGAGCAGTACTTC. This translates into CASSIRDRVLGEQYF.

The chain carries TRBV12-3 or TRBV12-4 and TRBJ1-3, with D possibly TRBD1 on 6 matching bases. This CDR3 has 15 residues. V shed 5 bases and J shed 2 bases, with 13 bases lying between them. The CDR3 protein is CASSRQVFAGNTIYF. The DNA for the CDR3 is TGTGCCAGCAGTCGACAGGTTTTCGCTGGAAACACCATATATTTT.

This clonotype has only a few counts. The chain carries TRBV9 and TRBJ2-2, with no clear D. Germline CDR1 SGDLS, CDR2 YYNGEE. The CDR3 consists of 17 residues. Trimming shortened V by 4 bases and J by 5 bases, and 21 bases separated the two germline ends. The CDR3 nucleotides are TGTGCCAGCAGCCTGGCCCCGCCGGTGGGATTAACCGGGGAGCTGTTTTTT. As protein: CASSLAPPVGLTGELFF.

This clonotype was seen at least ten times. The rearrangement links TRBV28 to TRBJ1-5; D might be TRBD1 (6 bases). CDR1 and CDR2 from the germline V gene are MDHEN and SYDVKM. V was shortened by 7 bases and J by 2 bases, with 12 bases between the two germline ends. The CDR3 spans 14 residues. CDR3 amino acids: CASIRGLGNQPQHF. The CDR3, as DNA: TGTGCCAGCATCAGGGGCCTAGGCAATCAGCCCCAGCATTTT.

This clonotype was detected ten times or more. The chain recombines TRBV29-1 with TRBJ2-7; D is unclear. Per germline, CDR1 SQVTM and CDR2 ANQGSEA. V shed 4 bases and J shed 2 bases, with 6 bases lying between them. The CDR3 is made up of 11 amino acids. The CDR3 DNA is TGCAGCGTTGGAGAAACCTACGAGCAGTACTTC. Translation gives CSVGETYEQYF.

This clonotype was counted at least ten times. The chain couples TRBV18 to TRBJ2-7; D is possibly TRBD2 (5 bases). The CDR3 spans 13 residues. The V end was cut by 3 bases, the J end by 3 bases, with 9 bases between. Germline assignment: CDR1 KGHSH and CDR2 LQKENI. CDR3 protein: CASSPGRGYEQYF. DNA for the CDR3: TGTGCCAGCTCACCCGGACGGGGCTACGAGCAGTACTTC.

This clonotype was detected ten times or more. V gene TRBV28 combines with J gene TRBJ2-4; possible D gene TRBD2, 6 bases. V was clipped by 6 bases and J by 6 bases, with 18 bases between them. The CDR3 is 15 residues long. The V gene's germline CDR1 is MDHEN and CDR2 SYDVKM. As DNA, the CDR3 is TGTGCCAGCAGCCCTCTATCGGGGGTGGGAAACATTCAGTACTTC. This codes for CASSPLSGVGNIQYF.

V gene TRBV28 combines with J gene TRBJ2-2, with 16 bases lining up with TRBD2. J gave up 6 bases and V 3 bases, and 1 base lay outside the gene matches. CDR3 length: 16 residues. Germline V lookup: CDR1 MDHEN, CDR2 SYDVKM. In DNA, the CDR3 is TGTGCCAGCAGTTTGGGACTAGCGGGAGGGCCCGGGGAGCTGTTTTTT. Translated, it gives CASSLGLAGGPGELFF.

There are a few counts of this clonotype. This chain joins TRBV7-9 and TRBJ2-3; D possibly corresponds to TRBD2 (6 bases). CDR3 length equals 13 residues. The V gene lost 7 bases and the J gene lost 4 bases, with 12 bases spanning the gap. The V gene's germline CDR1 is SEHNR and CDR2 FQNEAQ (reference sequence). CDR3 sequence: CASTPSDPDTQYF. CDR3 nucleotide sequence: TGTGCCAGCACCCCTAGCGACCCAGATACGCAGTATTTT.

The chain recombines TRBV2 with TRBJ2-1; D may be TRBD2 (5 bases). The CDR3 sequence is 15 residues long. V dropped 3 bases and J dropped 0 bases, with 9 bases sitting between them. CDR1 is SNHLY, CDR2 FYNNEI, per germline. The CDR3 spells CASSDVGSSYNEQFF. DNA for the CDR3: TGTGCCAGCAGTGATGTGGGGAGCTCCTACAATGAGCAGTTCTTC. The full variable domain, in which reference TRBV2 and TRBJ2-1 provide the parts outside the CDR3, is EPEVTQTPSHQVTQMGQEVILRCVPISNHLYFYWYRQILGQKVEFLVSFYNNEISEKSEIFDDQFSVERPDGSNFTLKIRSTKLEDSAMYFCASSDVGSSYNEQFFGPGTRLTVL.

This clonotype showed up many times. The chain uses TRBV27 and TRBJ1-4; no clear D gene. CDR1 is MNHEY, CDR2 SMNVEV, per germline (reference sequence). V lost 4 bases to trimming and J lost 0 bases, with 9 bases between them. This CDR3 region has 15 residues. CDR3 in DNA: TGTGCCAGCAGTTCCCGTGCGGCAACTAATGAAAAACTGTTTTTT. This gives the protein CASSSRAATNEKLFF.

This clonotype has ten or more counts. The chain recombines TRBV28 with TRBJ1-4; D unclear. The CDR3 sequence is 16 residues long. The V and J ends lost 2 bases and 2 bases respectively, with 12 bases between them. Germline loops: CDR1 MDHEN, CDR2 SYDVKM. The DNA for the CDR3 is TGTGCCAGCAGTTTACCAGCCCTGGGGACTAATGAAAAACTGTTTTTT. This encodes CASSLPALGTNEKLFF.

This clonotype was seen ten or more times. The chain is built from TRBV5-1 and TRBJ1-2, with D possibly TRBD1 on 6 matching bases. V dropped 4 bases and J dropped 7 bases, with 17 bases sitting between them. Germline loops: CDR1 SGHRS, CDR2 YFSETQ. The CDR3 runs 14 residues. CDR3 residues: CASSGSGQSAGYTF. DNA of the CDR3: TGCGCCAGCAGCGGATCCGGACAGAGCGCTGGCTACACCTTC.

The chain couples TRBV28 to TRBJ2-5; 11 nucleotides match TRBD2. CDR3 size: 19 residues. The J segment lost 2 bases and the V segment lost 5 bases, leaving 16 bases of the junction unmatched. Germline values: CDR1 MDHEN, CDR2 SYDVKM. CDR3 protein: CASSLPPGTSGRGQETQYF. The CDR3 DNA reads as TGTGCCAGCAGTCTCCCCCCGGGAACTAGCGGGAGAGGACAAGAGACCCAGTACTTC.

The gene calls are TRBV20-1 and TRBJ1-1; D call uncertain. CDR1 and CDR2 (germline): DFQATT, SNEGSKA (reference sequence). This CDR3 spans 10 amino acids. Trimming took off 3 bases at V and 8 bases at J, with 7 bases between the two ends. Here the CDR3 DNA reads TGCAGTGCTAGGGGCAGGGAAGCTTTCTTT. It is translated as CSARGREAFF.

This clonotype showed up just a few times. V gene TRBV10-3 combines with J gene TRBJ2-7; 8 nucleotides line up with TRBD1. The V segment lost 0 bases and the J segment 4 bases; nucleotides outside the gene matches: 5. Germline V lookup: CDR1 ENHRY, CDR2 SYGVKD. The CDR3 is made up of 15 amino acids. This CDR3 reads CAISESSRGQYEQYF. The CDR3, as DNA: TGTGCCATCAGTGAGTCGTCCAGGGGGCAATACGAGCAGTACTTC.

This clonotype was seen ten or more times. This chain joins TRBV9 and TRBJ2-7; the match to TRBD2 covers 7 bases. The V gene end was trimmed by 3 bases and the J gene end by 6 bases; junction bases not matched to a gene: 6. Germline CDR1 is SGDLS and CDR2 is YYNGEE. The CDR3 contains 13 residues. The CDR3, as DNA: TGTGCCAGCAGCGCCACCGGGGGGAGCGAGCAGTACTTC. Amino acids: CASSATGGSEQYF.